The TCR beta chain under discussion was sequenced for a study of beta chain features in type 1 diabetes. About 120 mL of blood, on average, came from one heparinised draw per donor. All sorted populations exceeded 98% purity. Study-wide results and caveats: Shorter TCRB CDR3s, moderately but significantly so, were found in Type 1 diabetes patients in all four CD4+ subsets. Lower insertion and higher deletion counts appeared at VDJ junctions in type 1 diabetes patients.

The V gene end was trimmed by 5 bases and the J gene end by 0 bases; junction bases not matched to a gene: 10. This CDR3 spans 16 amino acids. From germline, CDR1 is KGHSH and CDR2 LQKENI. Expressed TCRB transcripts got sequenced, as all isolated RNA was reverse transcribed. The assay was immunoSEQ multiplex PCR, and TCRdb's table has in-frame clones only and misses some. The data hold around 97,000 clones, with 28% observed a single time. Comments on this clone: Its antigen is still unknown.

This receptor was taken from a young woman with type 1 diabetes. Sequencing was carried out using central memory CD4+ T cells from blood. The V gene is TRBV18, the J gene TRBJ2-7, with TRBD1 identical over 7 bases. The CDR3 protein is CASSSGTVLSSYEQYF. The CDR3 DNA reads TGTGCCAGCTCATCAGGGACAGTCCTCTCCTCCTACGAGCAGTACTTC.